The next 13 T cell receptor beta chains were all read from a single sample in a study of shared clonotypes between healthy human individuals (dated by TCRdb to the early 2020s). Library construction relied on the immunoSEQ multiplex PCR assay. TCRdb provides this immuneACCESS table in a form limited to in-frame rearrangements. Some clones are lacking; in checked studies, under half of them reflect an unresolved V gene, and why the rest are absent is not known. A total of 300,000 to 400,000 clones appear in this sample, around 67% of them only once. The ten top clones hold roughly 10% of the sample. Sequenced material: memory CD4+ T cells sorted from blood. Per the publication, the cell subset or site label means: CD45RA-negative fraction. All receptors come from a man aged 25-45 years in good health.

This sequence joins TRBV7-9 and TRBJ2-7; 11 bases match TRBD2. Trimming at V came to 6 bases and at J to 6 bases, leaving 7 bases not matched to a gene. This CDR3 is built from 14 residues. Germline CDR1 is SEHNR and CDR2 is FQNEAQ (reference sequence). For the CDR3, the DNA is TGTGCCAGCAGTCTAGCGGGAGGATCATTCGAGCAGTACTTC. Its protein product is CASSLAGGSFEQYF. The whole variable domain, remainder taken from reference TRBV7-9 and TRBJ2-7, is DTGVSQNPRHKITKRGQNVTFRCDPISEHNRLYWYRQTLGQGPEFLTYFQNEAQLEKSRLLSDRFSAERPKGSFSTLEIQRTEQGDSAMYLCASSLAGGSFEQYFGPGTRLTVT.

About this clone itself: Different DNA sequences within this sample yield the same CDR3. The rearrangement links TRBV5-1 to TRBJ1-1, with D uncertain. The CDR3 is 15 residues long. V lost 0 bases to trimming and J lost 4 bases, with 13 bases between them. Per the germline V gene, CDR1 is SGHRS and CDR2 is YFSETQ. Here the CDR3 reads CASSLEGPSSTEAFF. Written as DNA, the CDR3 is TGCGCCAGCAGCTTGGAGGGCCCTTCGTCCACTGAAGCTTTCTTT.

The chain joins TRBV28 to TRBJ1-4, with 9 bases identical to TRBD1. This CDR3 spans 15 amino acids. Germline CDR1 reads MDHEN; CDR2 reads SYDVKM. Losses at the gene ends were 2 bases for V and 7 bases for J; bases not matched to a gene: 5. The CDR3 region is CASSLTTGGAEKLFF. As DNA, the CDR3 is TGTGCCAGCAGTTTAACGACAGGGGGTGCTGAAAAACTGTTTTTT.

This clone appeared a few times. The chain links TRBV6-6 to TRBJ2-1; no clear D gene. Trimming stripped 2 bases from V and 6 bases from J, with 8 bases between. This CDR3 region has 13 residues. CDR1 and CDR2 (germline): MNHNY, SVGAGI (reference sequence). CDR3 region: CASSYEGLNEQFF. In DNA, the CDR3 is TGTGCCAGCAGTTACGAAGGTCTCAATGAGCAGTTCTTC.

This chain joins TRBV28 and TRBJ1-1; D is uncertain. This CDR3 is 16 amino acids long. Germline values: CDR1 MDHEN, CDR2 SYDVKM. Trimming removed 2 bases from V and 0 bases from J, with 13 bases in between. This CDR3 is CASSLPRQNLNTEAFF. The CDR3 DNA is TGTGCCAGCAGTTTACCCCGACAAAATTTGAACACTGAAGCTTTCTTT.

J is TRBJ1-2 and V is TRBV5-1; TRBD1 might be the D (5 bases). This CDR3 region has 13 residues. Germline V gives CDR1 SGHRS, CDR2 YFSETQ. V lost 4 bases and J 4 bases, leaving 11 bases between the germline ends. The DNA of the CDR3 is TGCGCCAGCAGCACTCAGGACACCTATGGCTACACCTTC. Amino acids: CASSTQDTYGYTF. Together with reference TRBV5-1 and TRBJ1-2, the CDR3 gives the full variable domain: KAGVTQTPRYLIKTRGQQVTLSCSPISGHRSVSWYQQTPGQGLQFLFEYFSETQRNKGNFPGRFSGRQFSNSRSEMNVSTLELGDSALYLCASSTQDTYGYTFGSGTRLTVV.

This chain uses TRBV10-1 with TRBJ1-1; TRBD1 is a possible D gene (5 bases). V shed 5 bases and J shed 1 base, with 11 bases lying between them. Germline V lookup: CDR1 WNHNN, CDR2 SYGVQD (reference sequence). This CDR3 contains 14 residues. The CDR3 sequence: CASSLTGTNTEAFF. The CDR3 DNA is TGCGCCAGCAGTTTAACCGGGACGAACACTGAAGCTTTCTTT.

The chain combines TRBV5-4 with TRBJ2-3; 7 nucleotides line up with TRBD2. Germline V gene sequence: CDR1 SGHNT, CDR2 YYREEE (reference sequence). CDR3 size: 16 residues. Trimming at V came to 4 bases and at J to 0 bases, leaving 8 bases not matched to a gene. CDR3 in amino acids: CASSTPGLHSTDTQYF. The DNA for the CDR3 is TGTGCCAGCAGCACCCCGGGACTACACAGCACAGATACGCAGTATTTT.

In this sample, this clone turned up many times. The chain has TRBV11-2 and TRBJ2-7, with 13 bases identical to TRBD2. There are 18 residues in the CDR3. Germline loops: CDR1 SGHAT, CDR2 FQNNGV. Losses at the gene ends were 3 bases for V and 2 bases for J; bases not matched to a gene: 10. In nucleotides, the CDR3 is TGTGCCAGCAGCTTCCCGACGAGGGGGACTAGCGGGGCCTACGAGCAGTACTTC. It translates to CASSFPTRGTSGAYEQYF. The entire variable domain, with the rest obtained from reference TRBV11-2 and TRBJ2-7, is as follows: EAGVAQSPRYKIIEKRQSVAFWCNPISGHATLYWYQQILGQGPKLLIQFQNNGVVDDSQLPKDRFSAERLKGVDSTLKIQPAKLEDSAVYLCASSFPTRGTSGAYEQYFGPGTRLTVT.

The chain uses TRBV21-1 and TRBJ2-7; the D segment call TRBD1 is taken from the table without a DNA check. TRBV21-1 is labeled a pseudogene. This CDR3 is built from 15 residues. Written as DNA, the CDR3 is TGTGCCAGCAGCAGGACCCGGGGACAGGCCTACGAGCAGTACTTC. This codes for CASSRTRGQAYEQYF.

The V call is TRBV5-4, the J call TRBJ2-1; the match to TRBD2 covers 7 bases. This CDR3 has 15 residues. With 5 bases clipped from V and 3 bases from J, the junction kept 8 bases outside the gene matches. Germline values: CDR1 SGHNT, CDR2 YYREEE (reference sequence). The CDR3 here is CASSLGTTIYNEQFF. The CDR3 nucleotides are TGTGCCAGCAGTTTAGGGACTACTATCTACAATGAGCAGTTCTTC.

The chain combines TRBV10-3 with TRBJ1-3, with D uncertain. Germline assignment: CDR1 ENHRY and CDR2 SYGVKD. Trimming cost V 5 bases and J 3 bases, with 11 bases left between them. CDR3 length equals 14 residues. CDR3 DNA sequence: TGTGCCATCAGTCTTGCGGCAAGTGGAAACACCATATATTTT. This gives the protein CAISLAASGNTIYF.

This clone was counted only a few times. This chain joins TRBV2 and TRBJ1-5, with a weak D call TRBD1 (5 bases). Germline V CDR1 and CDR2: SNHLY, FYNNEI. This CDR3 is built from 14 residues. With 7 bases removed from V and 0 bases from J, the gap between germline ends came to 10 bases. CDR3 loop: CASTLGGSNQPQHF. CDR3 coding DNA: TGTGCCAGCACCTTGGGGGGTAGCAATCAGCCCCAGCATTTT.